A selection of T cell receptor beta chains follows, all from one sample in a study of cytomegalovirus exposure and HLA in healthy donors. Data came from immunoSEQ multiplex PCR; TCRdb stores just in-frame clones and leaves some out. The sample contains about 150,000 clones, roughly 79% of which appear only once. The specimen sequenced was PBMCs. The receptors were sampled from a woman between 25 and 40 years old in good health and CMV-seronegative. CDR3s include the opening cysteine and the closing phenylalanine or tryptophan. A D gene is named only where the DNA matches it firmly. Where a row states a size, it is once, few, many or the class of an expanded clone; other rows omit it.

CDR3 DNA,CDR3 protein,J gene,D gene,V gene,clone size
TGTGCCAGCAGCCAAGACAGGGGATACGAGCAGTACTTC,CASSQDRGYEQYF,TRBJ2-7,-,TRBV4-2,-
TGTGCCAGCAGCCGGGACAGGGCAAACTATGGCTACACCTTC,CASSRDRANYGYTF,TRBJ1-2,TRBD1,TRBV25-1,-
TGTGCCAGCAGCAACCCGGGACAGGGGGCTCATGAGCAGTACTTC,CASSNPGQGAHEQYF,TRBJ2-7,TRBD1,TRBV7-9,-
TGTGCCAGCAGTGAACCGACAAGAGGCTACACCTTC,CASSEPTRGYTF,TRBJ1-2,-,TRBV6-1,-
TGCGCCAGCGGCGGTGGACAGAATGAAAAACTGTTTTTT,CASGGGQNEKLFF,TRBJ1-4,-,TRBV5-1,-
TGTGCCAGCAGCGTAGGGCTGGGGGGTTACAATGAGCAGTTCTTC,CASSVGLGGYNEQFF,TRBJ2-1,-,TRBV9,-
TGTGCCAGCAGGGCCGGGACAGCAGTCTACGAGCAGTACTTC,CASRAGTAVYEQYF,TRBJ2-7,TRBD1,TRBV28,-
TGTGCCAGCTCACCCGCGAACACCGGGGAGCTGTTTTTT,CASSPANTGELFF,TRBJ2-2,-,TRBV18,once
TGTGCCAGCAGCTTCATGAGGGGGACGAACACTGAAGCTTTCTTT,CASSFMRGTNTEAFF,TRBJ1-1,-,TRBV13,-
TGTGCCAGCAGCGCTATTCTCCGAGGGAGCTCTGGGGCCAACGTCCTGACTTTC,CASSAILRGSSGANVLTF,TRBJ2-6,-,TRBV7-8,-
TGCGCCAGCAGCTTGAGGACAGGGAACGAAGGCTACACCTTC,CASSLRTGNEGYTF,TRBJ1-2,TRBD1,TRBV5-1,-
TGTGCCAGCAGTTTGATTTCAGGGAATGGCTACACCTTC,CASSLISGNGYTF,TRBJ1-2,-,TRBV27,-
TGTGCCAGCATGGTGGGGGCGCTTGGCTACACCTTC,CASMVGALGYTF,TRBJ1-2,-,TRBV28,-
TGTGCCAGCAGGGGGGACAGGGTGGGCCAGCCCCAGCATTTT,CASRGDRVGQPQHF,TRBJ1-5,TRBD1,TRBV27,many
TGTGCCAGCAGTGTGTTGACAGCGGGAAATGAAAAACTGTTTTTT,CASSVLTAGNEKLFF,TRBJ1-4,-,TRBV6-1,once
TGCGCCAGCAGCTCCCCGGACAGGGGAGGAGAAAAACTGTTTTTT,CASSSPDRGGEKLFF,TRBJ1-4,TRBD1,TRBV5-1,-
TGTGCCAGCAGTGAAGCCGTAGTAAGATACGGCTACACCTTC,CASSEAVVRYGYTF,TRBJ1-2,-,TRBV6-1,-
TGTGCCAGCAGCCCCAGGGAGACCCAGTACTTC,CASSPRETQYF,TRBJ2-5,-,TRBV2,-
TGTGCCAGCAGCCGAAACAGGGCACAAAACACTGAAGCTTTCTTT,CASSRNRAQNTEAFF,TRBJ1-1,-,TRBV7-2,-
TGCGCCAGCAGCTTGGTTGGACAGACCTACGAGCAGTACTTC,CASSLVGQTYEQYF,TRBJ2-7,-,TRBV5-1,-
TGTGCCAGCATCCTCCAGGGGAGTGGATCACCCCTCCACTTT,CASILQGSGSPLHF,TRBJ1-6,-,TRBV7-2,few
TGCGCCAGCAGTACCGGTAGAGCGGGGGCCTACAATGAGCAGTTCTTC,CASSTGRAGAYNEQFF,TRBJ2-1,TRBD2,TRBV5-1,-